The clone carrying this T cell receptor beta chain has just one count. Its antigen is unidentified. Deletions cut 0 bases from V and 0 bases from J, with 12 bases between. The length of the CDR3 is 17 residues. Germline CDR1 is LNHDA and CDR2 is SQIVND (reference sequence). Profiled with immunoSEQ multiplex PCR; TCRdb holds only in-frame clones, not every one. This table has 150,000 or so clones, 70% to 90% appearing once. This record comes from a study of T cell responses to AZD1222 COVID-19 vaccine. Study-wide results and limits: At baseline, just a handful of AZD1222 recipients tested seropositive. Among spike-specific TCRs, nearly half reportedly target unmutated variant regions. Donors were largely white British and mainly female; clonal diversity was possibly underestimated.

This receptor was obtained from an adult in good health. The sample here was peripheral blood, taken on day 0 of MenACWY control vaccination. V and J are TRBV19 and TRBJ1-5; a possible D gene is TRBD1 (5 bases). Here the CDR3 DNA reads TGTGCCAGTAGTATAGATCTTGGGGGACTTAGCAATCAGCCCCAGCATTTT. It is translated as CASSIDLGGLSNQPQHF.